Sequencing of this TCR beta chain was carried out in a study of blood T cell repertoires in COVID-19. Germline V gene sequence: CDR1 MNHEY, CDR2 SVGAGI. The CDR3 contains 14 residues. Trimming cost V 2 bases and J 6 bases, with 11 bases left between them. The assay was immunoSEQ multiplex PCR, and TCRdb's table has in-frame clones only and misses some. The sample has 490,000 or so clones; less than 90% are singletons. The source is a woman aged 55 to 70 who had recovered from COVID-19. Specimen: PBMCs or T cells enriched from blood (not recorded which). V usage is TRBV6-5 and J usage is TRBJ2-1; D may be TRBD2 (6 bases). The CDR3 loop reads CASSYGGVSNEQFF. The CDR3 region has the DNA TGTGCCAGCAGTTACGGCGGGGTTAGCAATGAGCAGTTCTTC.